This T cell receptor beta chain came from a study of early T cells in non-severe SARS-CoV-2 infection. This clonotype was counted between two and nine times. Using its own MiXCR run on the 5' RACE reads, TCRdb lists one record per CDR3 protein. Of over 85,000 distinct CDR3 sequences in the sample, about an eighth were seen once. The ends were cut back, 7 bases at V and 0 bases at J, with 7 bases in the middle. CDR3 length: 12 amino acids. The germline gives CDR1 MDHEN, CDR2 SYDVKM. The chain combines TRBV28 with TRBJ2-7; D gene unclear. The TCR comes from an adult who was a healthcare worker with PCR-confirmed SARS-CoV-2 infection or an uninfected control (not recorded which). Sequenced input: whole blood. This CDR3 reads CASTKSSYEQYF. The CDR3 region has the DNA TGTGCCAGCACCAAGAGCTCCTACGAGCAGTACTTC. The full variable domain, with the rest looked up from reference TRBV28 and TRBJ2-7, is DVKVTQSSRYLVKRTGEKVFLECVQDMDHENMFWYRQDPGLGLRLIYFSYDVKMKEKGDIPEGYSVSREKKERFSLILESASTNQTSMYLCASTKSSYEQYFGPGTRLTVT.